A single sample is the source of the 26 T cell receptor beta chains below, sequenced in a study of blood T cells in healthy people across ages. The authors ran a second PCR of roughly 7 to 11 cycles using a sample-barcoded 5' primer and a J-beta primer mix. TCRdb itself ran the 5' RACE reads through MiXCR, one entry per CDR3 protein. The top ten hold more than 6% of the sample, which has about 1,400,000 distinct CDR3 sequences, almost 60% seen once. The sample taken for sequencing was blood. The receptors were sampled from a man aged 18 to 29 in good health.

This clonotype has just a few counts. This chain connects TRBV11-2 to TRBJ2-1, with D perhaps matching TRBD2 (5 bases). V shed 7 bases and J shed 2 bases, with 9 bases lying between them. Germline V gene sequence: CDR1 SGHAT, CDR2 FQNNGV. CDR3 length: 13 amino acids. CDR3 loop: CASTPGTYNEQFF. CDR3 bases: TGTGCCAGCACTCCCGGGACCTACAATGAGCAGTTCTTC.

J is TRBJ1-4 and V is TRBV20-1; D call uncertain. The CDR3 sequence is 17 residues long. V lost 0 bases and J lost 0, with 14 bases in between. The V gene's germline CDR1 is DFQATT and CDR2 SNEGSKA (reference sequence). The CDR3 coding sequence is TGCAGTGCTAGAGATGCGGCTTCCGGTGCAACTAATGAAAAACTGTTTTTT. This encodes CSARDAASGATNEKLFF.

The rearrangement links TRBV25-1 to TRBJ2-1; D is undetermined. V shed 5 bases and J shed 0 bases, with 20 bases lying between them. This CDR3 has 18 residues. Germline V gives CDR1 MGHDK, CDR2 SYGVNS. The CDR3, as DNA: TGTGCCAGCAGTTCCTCGAGTGTGGGCGAGACCTCCTACAATGAGCAGTTCTTC. Encoded protein: CASSSSSVGETSYNEQFF.

The CDR3 protein is CSVWEGYEQYF. CDR3 coding DNA: TGCAGCGTTTGGGAGGGGTACGAGCAGTACTTC. The chain carries TRBV29-1 and TRBJ2-4; 7 positions match TRBD2. Near its end, the DNA agrees better with TRBJ2-7, so the J call may be wrong. Germline CDR1 reads SQVTM; CDR2 reads ANQGSEA. The CDR3 has 11 residues.

In its sample, this clonotype was seen a few times. The chain has TRBV14 and TRBJ2-3, with 7 bases identical to TRBD2. CDR1 is SGHDN, CDR2 FVKESK, per germline. The CDR3 totals 15 residues. The trim removed 2 bases at V and 2 bases at J, leaving 4 bases unmatched. CDR3 in DNA: TGTGCCAGCAGCCAAATCCTAGCGGTCACAGATACGCAGTATTTT. Translated: CASSQILAVTDTQYF.

With respect to this clonotype: A read error is possible here, since a much larger clone lies one base away. The genes are TRBV28 and TRBJ2-1; D call uncertain. The CDR3 has 14 residues. CDR1 and CDR2 (germline): MDHEN, SYDVKM. CDR3 residues: CASSLRPPYNVQFF. CDR3 bases: TGTGCCAGCAGTTTAAGGCCGCCCTACAATGTGCAGTTCTTC.

This sequence joins TRBV2 and TRBJ2-1; 11 bases line up with TRBD2. Germline CDR1 SNHLY, CDR2 FYNNEI. Trimming took 9 bases from V and 0 from J; bases not matched to a gene: 7. CDR3 length: 16 residues. The CDR3 DNA follows: TGTGCCAGACTAGCGGGAGTGCAGTTCTCCTACAATGAGCAGTTCTTC. This sequence encodes CARLAGVQFSYNEQFF.

In this sample, this clonotype turned up a few times. The gene calls are TRBV6-2 or TRBV6-3 and TRBJ2-7; 7 bases map to TRBD1. The junction had 6 bases not matched to a gene; V was cut back by 5 bases and J by 5 bases. The germline gives CDR1 MNHEY, CDR2 SVGEGT. The CDR3 loop spans 13 amino acids. The CDR3 region is CASSRRQGNEQYF. For the CDR3, the DNA is TGTGCCAGCAGTAGAAGACAGGGTAACGAGCAGTACTTC.

The V call is TRBV20-1, the J call TRBJ2-1; perhaps TRBD2 as D (7 bases). The V gene lost 3 bases and the J gene lost 4 bases, with 10 bases spanning the gap. This CDR3 is built from 13 residues. The germline V gene has CDR1 DFQATT and CDR2 SNEGSKA (reference sequence). The CDR3 sequence is CSARRGGYNEQFF. The CDR3, as DNA: TGCAGTGCTAGGAGGGGGGGGTACAATGAGCAGTTCTTC.

This clonotype was seen at least ten times. The chain joins TRBV6-2 or TRBV6-3 to TRBJ2-1; unclear D gene. The germline V gene has CDR1 MNHEY and CDR2 SVGEGT. CDR3 length: 14 amino acids. V lost 4 bases and J lost 10, with 17 bases in between. In DNA, the CDR3 is TGTGCCAGCAGTTCCAACCCCTTCCCAAGAGAGCAGTTCTTC. Protein product: CASSSNPFPREQFF.

The V call is TRBV20-1, the J call TRBJ1-2; D perhaps matches TRBD1 (6 bases). The germline V gene has CDR1 DFQATT and CDR2 SNEGSKA (reference sequence). The V and J ends lost 8 bases and 3 bases respectively, with 16 bases between them. The CDR3 runs to 13 residues. For the CDR3, the DNA is TGCAGTACACCACAGGGCTTCGACTATGGCTACACCTTC. Translating gives CSTPQGFDYGYTF.

This clonotype has a handful of counts. The chain couples TRBV29-1 to TRBJ2-5; D uncertain. Germline CDR1 SQVTM, CDR2 ANQGSEA. The CDR3 has 14 amino acids. V lost 2 bases and J 0 bases, leaving 10 bases between the germline ends. CDR3 in amino acids: CSVERVPYQETQYF. The DNA of the CDR3 is TGCAGCGTTGAAAGAGTGCCGTACCAAGAGACCCAGTACTTC.

This clonotype was recorded a few times. The rearrangement joins TRBV7-6 to TRBJ2-6; tentative D call: TRBD2 (6 bases). Deletions cut 5 bases from V and 0 bases from J, with 20 bases between. Germline V lookup: CDR1 SGHVS, CDR2 FNYEAQ. The CDR3 is 19 residues long. CDR3 sequence (DNA): TGTGCCAGCAGCCCCTCTCGTATAGCGGTACTCTCTGGGGCCAACGTCCTGACTTTC. It encodes CASSPSRIAVLSGANVLTF.

The rearrangement links TRBV11-2 to TRBJ2-7; 10 positions match TRBD2. CDR3 length: 16 amino acids. Trimming cost V 5 bases and J 5 bases; bases outside gene matches: 12. The germline V gene encodes CDR1 SGHAT and CDR2 FQNNGV. CDR3 sequence (DNA): TGTGCCAGCAGCCCCAAGTCTAGCGGGAGTTGGCACGAGCAGTACTTC. Translated: CASSPKSSGSWHEQYF. Based on the CDR3 plus reference TRBV11-2 and TRBJ2-7, the full variable domain is EAGVAQSPRYKIIEKRQSVAFWCNPISGHATLYWYQQILGQGPKLLIQFQNNGVVDDSQLPKDRFSAERLKGVDSTLKIQPAKLEDSAVYLCASSPKSSGSWHEQYFGPGTRLTVT.

This clonotype appeared a few times. The V gene is TRBV4-1, the J gene TRBJ2-1; 9 positions match TRBD1. CDR3 length: 15 amino acids. Trimming at V came to 4 bases and at J to 8 bases, leaving 9 bases not matched to a gene. Germline CDR1 MGHRA, CDR2 YSYEKL. This CDR3 is CASSPGTGIQDEQFF. DNA of the CDR3: TGCGCCAGCAGCCCCGGGACAGGGATACAGGATGAGCAGTTCTTC.

This clonotype appeared a few times. A junction end diverges from the germline sequence, so it may reflect a read error. This rearrangement joins TRBV4-3 to TRBJ2-1; tentative D call: TRBD2 (6 bases). The germline V gene encodes CDR1 LGHNA and CDR2 YSLEER. The CDR3 extends over 13 amino acids. The CDR3 DNA reads TGTGCCAGCAGCCAGGGCAGCGGGAATGAGCAGTTCTTC. Amino acids: CASSQGSGNEQFF.

The V gene is TRBV5-1, the J gene TRBJ1-1; D is perhaps TRBD1 (5 bases). The V gene's germline CDR1 is SGHRS and CDR2 YFSETQ. V lost 0 bases and J 3 bases, leaving 12 bases between the germline ends. The CDR3 is 15 residues long. Here the CDR3 DNA reads TGCGCCAGCAGCTTGGCTGCGAGCAGGGACACTGAAGCTTTCTTT. Protein product: CASSLAASRDTEAFF.

The gene calls are TRBV27 and TRBJ2-4, with 8 bases that match TRBD2. The closer fit of TRBJ2-5 to the DNA end suggests the J call may be wrong. Germline V gives CDR1 MNHEY, CDR2 SMNVEV (reference sequence). This CDR3 has 18 residues. In DNA form, the CDR3 reads TGTGCCAGCAGTTCGCGTAGTGGGCGGGAGGCCTCCGTGAGGACCCAGTACTTC. This encodes CASSSRSGREASVRTQYF.

The chain carries TRBV7-9 and TRBJ2-4, with D possibly TRBD1 on 6 matching bases. This CDR3 contains 11 residues. Trimming shortened V by 5 bases and J by 15 bases, and 14 bases separated the two germline ends. Germline values: CDR1 SEHNR, CDR2 FQNEAQ (reference sequence). The CDR3 coding sequence is TGTGCCAGCAGCCCCCAGGAACAGGGGTACTTC. It encodes CASSPQEQGYF.

The chain has TRBV4-1 and TRBJ1-2, with TRBD1 matching over 7 bases. After removal of 0 bases from V and 6 bases from J, the junction contained 10 bases not matched to a gene. CDR3 length equals 16 residues. Germline V gene data show CDR1 as MGHRA and CDR2 as YSYEKL. The CDR3 nucleotides read TGCGCCAGCAGCCAAGACCTGCAGGGGGTATTGCATGGCTACACCTTC. Protein: CASSQDLQGVLHGYTF.

V gene TRBV29-1 combines with J gene TRBJ1-1; D might be TRBD1 (6 bases). The V gene lost 4 bases and the J gene lost 5 bases, with 14 bases spanning the gap. This CDR3 is built from 13 residues. Germline CDR1 and CDR2: SQVTM and ANQGSEA. The CDR3 reads CSVARGAETEAFF. The DNA for the CDR3 is TGCAGCGTTGCTCGGGGGGCGGAAACTGAAGCTTTCTTT.

The chain recombines TRBV12-3 or TRBV12-4 with TRBJ1-5; tentatively, D is TRBD1 (6 bases). This CDR3 comprises 15 residues. V was cut by 3 bases and J by 7 bases, with 16 bases left in between. The CDR3 protein is CASSFKGGSGQPQHF. The CDR3 DNA follows: TGTGCCAGCAGTTTCAAGGGGGGATCGGGGCAGCCCCAGCATTTT.

The genes are TRBV6-6 and TRBJ1-1, with a possible D match to TRBD1 (6 bases). V lost 6 bases to trimming and J lost 10 bases, with 12 bases between them. This CDR3 has 11 amino acids. The V gene's germline CDR1 is MNHNY and CDR2 SVGAGI (reference sequence). CDR3 in amino acids: CASSLQGRAFF. The CDR3 DNA is TGTGCCAGCAGCCTACAGGGTCGAGCTTTCTTT.

This chain links TRBV5-1 with TRBJ2-1, with D tentatively TRBD2 (5 bases). This CDR3 contains 17 residues. The germline V gene encodes CDR1 SGHRS and CDR2 YFSETQ. Trimming cost V 0 bases and J 0 bases, with 13 bases left between them. The CDR3 loop reads CASSLELEGISYNEQFF. The CDR3 nucleotides read TGCGCCAGCAGCTTGGAACTAGAAGGAATCTCCTACAATGAGCAGTTCTTC. Combining the CDR3 with reference TRBV5-1 and TRBJ2-1 gives the whole variable domain KAGVTQTPRYLIKTRGQQVTLSCSPISGHRSVSWYQQTPGQGLQFLFEYFSETQRNKGNFPGRFSGRQFSNSRSEMNVSTLELGDSALYLCASSLELEGISYNEQFFGPGTRLTVL.

This rearrangement joins TRBV20-1 to TRBJ1-2, with unresolved D. From germline, CDR1 is DFQATT and CDR2 SNEGSKA (reference sequence). The V end lost 0 bases, the J end lost 4 bases, and 12 bases lay between the germline ends. There are 14 residues in the CDR3. The CDR3, as DNA: TGCAGTGCTAGAGATGAACTTACAGCCTATGGCTACACCTTC. Translated, it gives CSARDELTAYGYTF.

V usage is TRBV20-1 and J usage is TRBJ2-5; 10 nucleotides match TRBD2. The CDR3 covers 14 residues. CDR1 is DFQATT and CDR2 is SNEGSKA in the germline V gene (reference sequence). Unmatched junction bases numbered 5, after V lost 3 bases and J lost 4 bases. CDR3 sequence: CSASPGLALETQYF. CDR3 sequence (DNA): TGCAGTGCTAGCCCGGGACTAGCGCTAGAGACCCAGTACTTC.